These 16 T cell receptor beta chains originate from one sample sequenced in a study of blood T cell repertoires in COVID-19. Repertoires were generated with immunoSEQ multiplex PCR, while TCRdb's copy carries only in-frame clones and drops some. Found here are some 230,000 clones, roughly 81% of them singletons; the top ten hold about 3%. Sample: peripheral blood. These TCRs come from a man in his fifties who had recovered from COVID-19.

In this sample, this clone turned up a few times. This CDR3 is CASSQALRGQRGSYTF. CDR3 in DNA: TGTGCCAGCAGCCAAGCCCTAAGGGGGCAGCGAGGGAGCTACACCTTC. The chain uses TRBV3-1 (or the pseudogene TRBV3-2) and TRBJ1-2; 7 nucleotides match TRBD1. The CDR3 runs 16 residues. V lost 1 base to trimming and J lost 9 bases; unmatched junction nucleotides: 14. Germline V gene sequence: CDR1 LGHDT, CDR2 YNNKEL (reference sequence).

The V and J genes are TRBV4-1 and TRBJ2-1; 13 positions agree with TRBD2. CDR1 and CDR2 from the germline V gene are MGHRA and YSYEKL. This CDR3 has 19 residues. Unmatched junction bases numbered 20, after V lost 5 bases and J lost 10 bases. CDR3 sequence (DNA): TGCGCCAGCAGCACCCCCCGAGGACTAGCGGGAGACACGCGGAACGAGCAGTTCTTC. Residues: CASSTPRGLAGDTRNEQFF.

This chain joins TRBV27 and TRBJ2-6; TRBD2 is a possible D gene (5 bases). The CDR3 runs 15 residues. Trimming removed 5 bases from V and 0 bases from J, with 8 bases in between. Germline V lookup: CDR1 MNHEY, CDR2 SMNVEV (reference sequence). The CDR3 reads CASSRAGSGANVLTF. The CDR3 region has the DNA TGTGCCAGCAGTCGGGCGGGCTCTGGGGCCAACGTCCTGACTTTC. Full variable domain (remainder filled in from reference TRBV27 and TRBJ2-6): EAQVTQNPRYLITVTGKKLTVTCSQNMNHEYMSWYRQDPGLGLRQIYYSMNVEVTDKGDVPEGYKVSRKEKRNFPLILESPSPNQTSLYFCASSRAGSGANVLTFGAGSRLTVL.

The rearrangement joins TRBV18 to TRBJ2-4; TRBD1 might be the D (6 bases). The CDR3 covers 15 residues. With 8 bases removed from V and 2 bases from J, the gap between germline ends came to 16 bases. The germline gives CDR1 KGHSH, CDR2 LQKENI. The CDR3 here is CASQATRGPKNIQYF. The CDR3 DNA follows: TGTGCCAGCCAAGCGACCAGGGGACCCAAAAACATTCAGTACTTC.

This rearrangement joins TRBV7-9 to TRBJ1-2; the D gene is possibly TRBD1 (5 bases). V lost 1 base to trimming and J lost 6 bases, with 9 bases between them. CDR3 length equals 13 residues. CDR1 SEHNR and CDR2 FQNEAQ come from the germline V gene (reference sequence). This chain's CDR3 is CASSLVSGDGYTF. The DNA for the CDR3 is TGTGCCAGCAGCTTAGTTTCGGGGGATGGCTACACCTTC.

The chain joins TRBV11-1 to TRBJ2-2, with a weak D call TRBD1 (6 bases). Trimming left V 7 bases short and J 4 bases short, with 13 bases between. The CDR3 runs to 14 residues. Germline V gene data show CDR1 as SGHAT and CDR2 as FQDESV (reference sequence). CDR3 residues: CASTPTGGTGELFF. In DNA, the CDR3 is TGTGCCAGCACCCCGACAGGTGGCACCGGGGAGCTGTTTTTT.

This chain connects TRBV27 to TRBJ2-7, with 10 positions matching TRBD1. The CDR3 contains 14 residues. In germline, CDR1 is MNHEY, CDR2 SMNVEV (reference sequence). Unmatched junction bases numbered 6, after V lost 8 bases and J lost 2 bases. The CDR3 spells CASRDRGVAYEQYF. DNA of the CDR3: TGTGCCAGCCGGGACAGGGGAGTAGCCTACGAGCAGTACTTC.

The chain carries TRBV19 and TRBJ2-7; 15 nucleotides match TRBD2. Germline V gives CDR1 LNHDA, CDR2 SQIVND (reference sequence). The CDR3 extends over 14 amino acids. Losses at the gene ends were 4 bases for V and 6 bases for J; bases not matched to a gene: 1. The CDR3 is CASSRGLAGGEQYF. DNA for the CDR3: TGTGCCAGTAGTAGGGGACTAGCGGGAGGCGAGCAGTACTTC.

This clone was seen a few times. The chain combines TRBV29-1 with TRBJ1-6; TRBD1 matches 9 bases. Germline CDR1 reads SQVTM; CDR2 reads ANQGSEA. The V and J ends lost 6 bases and 6 bases, in that order; junction bases with no gene match: 6. The CDR3 sequence is 14 residues long. CDR3 in amino acids: CSVGTGHFNSPLHF. CDR3 coding DNA: TGCAGCGTCGGGACAGGGCACTTTAATTCACCCCTCCACTTT.

The chain combines TRBV19 with TRBJ2-1, with a weak D call TRBD2 (5 bases). The CDR3 contains 14 residues. V lost 3 bases to trimming and J lost 4 bases, with 10 bases between them. CDR1 is LNHDA, CDR2 SQIVND, per germline (reference sequence). The CDR3 is CASSISGPYNEQFF. The CDR3 DNA reads as TGTGCCAGTAGTATCAGCGGTCCGTACAATGAGCAGTTCTTC.

CDR3 loop: CASSLSSFRRGNYGYTF. The DNA for the CDR3 is TGTGCCAGCAGTTTGTCCAGCTTCCGCAGGGGGAACTATGGCTACACCTTC. The V and J genes are TRBV28 and TRBJ1-2; 7 nucleotides agree with TRBD1. The CDR3 extends over 17 amino acids. From germline, CDR1 is MDHEN and CDR2 SYDVKM. J lost 2 bases, V lost 3 bases, and 12 bases had no gene match.

This chain joins TRBV27 and TRBJ1-5; D unclear. Germline values: CDR1 MNHEY, CDR2 SMNVEV (reference sequence). There are 14 residues in the CDR3. Deletions cut 3 bases from V and 1 base from J, with 7 bases between. The CDR3 protein is CASSLGSSNQPQHF. The CDR3, as DNA: TGTGCCAGCAGTTTGGGCAGCAGCAATCAGCCCCAGCATTTT.

To note about this clone: One end of the junction does not line up with germline, which may come from a read error. The CDR3 is CASSPREGIREAQYF. In nucleotides, the CDR3 is TGTGCCAGTAGTCCCAGGGAAGGGATTCGAGAGGCCCAGTACTTC. The gene calls are TRBV19 and TRBJ2-5, with D possibly matching TRBD1 (5 bases). CDR3 size: 15 residues. Germline assignment: CDR1 LNHDA and CDR2 SQIVND (reference sequence).

V gene TRBV29-1 combines with J gene TRBJ2-3, with D maybe TRBD2 (5 bases). CDR1 is SQVTM, CDR2 ANQGSEA, per germline. The V end was cut by 6 bases, the J end by 2 bases, with 15 bases between. The CDR3 covers 14 residues. The CDR3 DNA follows: TGCAGCGTGGCCGAGGGTATATACACAGATACGCAGTATTTT. Protein sequence: CSVAEGIYTDTQYF.

This clone turned up a few times. This chain joins TRBV29-1 and TRBJ1-6; D may be TRBD1 (6 bases). The CDR3 is made up of 14 amino acids. Trimming left V 6 bases short and J 8 bases short, with 17 bases between. Germline assignment: CDR1 SQVTM and CDR2 ANQGSEA. The CDR3 loop is CSVLPGGKDSPLHF. CDR3 bases: TGCAGCGTCCTGCCGGGGGGCAAGGATTCACCCCTCCACTTT.

The chain links TRBV5-4 to TRBJ2-5, with 11 bases fitting TRBD2. Germline V gene data show CDR1 as SGHNT and CDR2 as YYREEE (reference sequence). The CDR3 spans 15 residues. The junction had 3 bases not matched to a gene; V was cut back by 4 bases and J by 1 base. The CDR3 coding sequence is TGTGCCAGCAGCAGAGGGACTAGCGGCCAAGAGACCCAGTACTTC. As protein: CASSRGTSGQETQYF.